This T cell receptor beta chain was recorded in a study of T cell changes during pregnancy in multiple sclerosis. Assay used: immunoSEQ multiplex PCR; TCRdb lists only in-frame clones, some missing. The top ten clones hold 4.5% to 5.5% of a sample with about 53,000 clones, roughly 89% of them seen once. V was shortened by 5 bases and J by 5 bases, with 13 bases between the two germline ends. Germline CDR1 is LNHDA and CDR2 is SQIVND (reference sequence). CDR3 length: 14 amino acids. The sequence was obtained from a female donor in good health, enrolled as a control in a pregnancy study. The rearrangement uses TRBV19 and TRBJ1-5; D is possibly TRBD1 (6 bases). The material sequenced was peripheral blood, taken after pregnancy. CDR3: CASSVQGPYQPQHF. CDR3 nucleotide sequence: TGTGCCAGTAGTGTACAGGGCCCCTATCAGCCCCAGCATTTT.